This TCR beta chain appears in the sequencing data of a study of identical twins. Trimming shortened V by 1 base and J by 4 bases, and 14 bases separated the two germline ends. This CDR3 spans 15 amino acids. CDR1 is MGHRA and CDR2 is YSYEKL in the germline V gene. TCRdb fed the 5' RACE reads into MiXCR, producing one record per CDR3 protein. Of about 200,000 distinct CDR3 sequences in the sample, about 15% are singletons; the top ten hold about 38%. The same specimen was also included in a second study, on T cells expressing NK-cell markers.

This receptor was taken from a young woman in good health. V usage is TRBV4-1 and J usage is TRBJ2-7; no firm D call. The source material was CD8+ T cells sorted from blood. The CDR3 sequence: CASSQGPRSVYEQYF. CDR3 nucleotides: TGCGCCAGCAGCCAAGGCCCCAGGTCGGTGTACGAGCAGTACTTC.